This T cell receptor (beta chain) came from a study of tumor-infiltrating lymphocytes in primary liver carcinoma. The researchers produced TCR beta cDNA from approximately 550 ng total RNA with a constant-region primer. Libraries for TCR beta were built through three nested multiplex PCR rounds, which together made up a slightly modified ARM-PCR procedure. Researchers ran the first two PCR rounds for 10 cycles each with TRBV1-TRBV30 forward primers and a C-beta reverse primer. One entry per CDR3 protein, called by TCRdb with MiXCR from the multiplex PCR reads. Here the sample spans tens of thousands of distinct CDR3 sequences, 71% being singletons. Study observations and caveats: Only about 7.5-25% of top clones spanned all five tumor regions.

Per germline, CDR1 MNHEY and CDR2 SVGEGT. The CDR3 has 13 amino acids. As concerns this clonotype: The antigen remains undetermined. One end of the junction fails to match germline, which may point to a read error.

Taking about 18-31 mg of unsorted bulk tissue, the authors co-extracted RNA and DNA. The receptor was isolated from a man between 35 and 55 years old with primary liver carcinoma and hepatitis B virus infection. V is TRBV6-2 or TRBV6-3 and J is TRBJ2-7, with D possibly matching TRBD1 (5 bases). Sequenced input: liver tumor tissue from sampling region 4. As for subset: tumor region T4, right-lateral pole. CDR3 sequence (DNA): TGTGCCAGTAGCAGGGAAAAGTGGGTCGAGCAGCACTTC. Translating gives CASSREKWVEQHF.